The 15 T cell receptor beta chains reported below all come from one sample, sequenced in a study of shared clonotypes between healthy human individuals. TCRdb's table, derived via immunoSEQ multiplex PCR, lists solely in-frame clones and lacks some. The sample holds roughly 2 million clones, 85% to 95% seen once. The sample was naive CD4+ T cells sorted from blood. The sample's subset: CD45RA+ positively selected. These receptors were collected from a man aged 18 to 29 in good health.

J is TRBJ2-6 and V is TRBV2; D possibly corresponds to TRBD2 (6 bases). Germline CDR1 SNHLY, CDR2 FYNNEI. V was cut by 4 bases and J by 1 base, with 8 bases left in between. The CDR3 is 15 residues long. The CDR3 spells CASSGRVSGANVLTF. The CDR3 DNA reads as TGTGCCAGCAGTGGGAGGGTGTCTGGGGCCAACGTCCTGACTTTC.

Points on this clone: This may be a read error, as it is one base from a much larger clone. Other DNA sequences within the sample encode an identical CDR3. This sequence joins TRBV10-3 and TRBJ2-7; TRBD1 is a possible D gene (6 bases). The CDR3 extends over 11 amino acids. CDR1 is ENHRY, CDR2 SYGVKD, per germline. Trimming removed 5 bases from V and 7 bases from J, with 9 bases in between. The CDR3 DNA sequence: TGTGCCATCAGTCCAGACAGGGAGCAGTACTTC. Translating gives CAISPDREQYF.

Worth noting for this clone: This specimen includes other DNA sequences encoding the same CDR3. The chain employs TRBV5-1 and TRBJ2-1; D possibly corresponds to TRBD2 (5 bases). CDR1 is SGHRS and CDR2 is YFSETQ in the germline V gene. There are 15 residues in the CDR3. Trimming took 4 bases from V and 0 from J, leaving 11 bases between them. The CDR3 DNA follows: TGCGCCAGCAGCCCAGAGGGTAGCTCCTACAATGAGCAGTTCTTC. Translated, it gives CASSPEGSSYNEQFF.

As concerns this clone: Within the sample, other DNA sequences also encode this same CDR3. The V and J genes are TRBV20-1 and TRBJ1-1; D is uncertain. V was shortened by 3 bases and J by 3 bases, with 5 bases between the two germline ends. This CDR3 is 11 amino acids long. Per the germline V gene, CDR1 is DFQATT and CDR2 is SNEGSKA (reference sequence). The CDR3 DNA sequence: TGCAGTGCTAGTTGGGACACTGAAGCTTTCTTT. Amino acid sequence: CSASWDTEAFF.

The genes are TRBV11-2 and TRBJ2-1; D ambiguous. Germline assignment: CDR1 SGHAT and CDR2 FQNNGV. This CDR3 contains 15 residues. V lost 0 bases to trimming and J lost 5 bases, with 11 bases between them. The CDR3 region is CASSLDWQPHNEQFF. The CDR3 nucleotides are TGTGCCAGCAGCTTAGATTGGCAGCCCCACAATGAGCAGTTCTTC.

The V and J genes are TRBV5-1 and TRBJ1-4; D not resolved. Germline loops: CDR1 SGHRS, CDR2 YFSETQ. V gave up 1 base and J gave up 6 bases, with 16 bases separating them. CDR3 size: 16 residues. CDR3 sequence reads: CASSLWTARAHEKLFF. The CDR3 DNA reads as TGCGCCAGCAGCTTGTGGACGGCCCGCGCCCATGAAAAACTGTTTTTT.

This sequence joins TRBV4-1 and TRBJ2-7, with 10 nucleotides matching TRBD1. The CDR3 has 16 residues. In germline, CDR1 is MGHRA, CDR2 YSYEKL. V was clipped by 1 base and J by 3 bases; unmatched bases: 6. Here the CDR3 reads CASSQAFGQGGYEQYF. Written as DNA, the CDR3 is TGCGCCAGCAGCCAAGCTTTTGGACAGGGGGGCTACGAGCAGTACTTC.

Only one count was recorded for this clone. The chain couples TRBV6-1 to TRBJ1-1; D is unresolved. The CDR3 runs to 14 residues. Between the trimmed V and J ends, which lost 6 bases and 0 bases, there was a span of 11 bases. Looked up from germline, CDR1 is MNHNS and CDR2 is SASEGT. The CDR3 region has the DNA TGTGCCAGCAGGGGGTTTCTTTTGAACACTGAAGCTTTCTTT. Amino acid sequence: CASRGFLLNTEAFF.

The chain couples TRBV9 to TRBJ2-2; D is unresolved. Germline CDR1 and CDR2: SGDLS and YYNGEE. The V end was cut by 2 bases, the J end by 4 bases, with 12 bases between. The length of the CDR3 is 15 residues. CDR3 residues: CASSVGLVTTGELFF. The CDR3 coding sequence is TGTGCCAGCAGCGTCGGTCTAGTAACCACCGGGGAGCTGTTTTTT.

The rearrangement uses TRBV6-5 and TRBJ2-1; 11 bases are a match to TRBD2. Germline V lookup: CDR1 MNHEY, CDR2 SVGAGI. Trimming cost V 6 bases and J 5 bases; bases outside gene matches: 6. This CDR3 region has 15 residues. This chain's CDR3 is CASSYGTSGHNEQFF. CDR3 nucleotides: TGTGCCAGCAGCTATGGGACTAGCGGCCACAATGAGCAGTTCTTC.

This chain uses TRBV6-1 with TRBJ2-7; 8 nucleotides match TRBD1. Trimming removed 5 bases from V and 4 bases from J; junction bases left unmatched: 10. The germline V gene encodes CDR1 MNHNS and CDR2 SASEGT. The CDR3 totals 15 residues. The CDR3: CASSSLPGQEYEQYF. CDR3 bases: TGTGCCAGCAGTAGTTTACCGGGACAGGAGTACGAGCAGTACTTC.

This clone has just a few counts. The rearrangement uses TRBV11-2 and TRBJ2-7; perhaps TRBD1 as D (6 bases). CDR1 SGHAT and CDR2 FQNNGV come from the germline V gene. Trimming pared 2 bases from V and 3 bases from J, leaving 17 bases between. This CDR3 spans 16 amino acids. The CDR3 spells CASSLSTGLLYYEQYF. CDR3 in DNA: TGTGCCAGCAGCTTATCGACAGGCCTTTTATACTACGAGCAGTACTTC.

The V call is TRBV19, the J call TRBJ2-1, with D perhaps TRBD2 (5 bases). The CDR3 is made up of 18 amino acids. Per the germline V gene, CDR1 is LNHDA and CDR2 is SQIVND (reference sequence). V lost 4 bases and J 0 bases, leaving 19 bases between the germline ends. The CDR3 is CASSKASGTYSSYNEQFF. The CDR3 coding sequence is TGTGCCAGTAGTAAAGCCAGCGGAACTTATAGCTCCTACAATGAGCAGTTCTTC.

The chain links TRBV4-1 to TRBJ1-6; weak D call: TRBD1 (5 bases). V was shortened by 0 bases and J by 4 bases, with 7 bases between the two germline ends. The germline CDR1 and CDR2 sequences are MGHRA and YSYEKL. This CDR3 has 15 residues. This CDR3 reads CASSQEGRYNSPLHF. DNA for the CDR3: TGCGCCAGCAGCCAAGAGGGACGGTATAATTCACCCCTCCACTTT.

This clone was counted a single time. J is TRBJ2-7 and V is TRBV28; D might be TRBD1 (6 bases). The germline V and J ends were trimmed by 5 bases and 3 bases, with 14 bases remaining between them. This CDR3 has 14 amino acids. Germline V CDR1 and CDR2: MDHEN, SYDVKM. CDR3 protein: CASSEPGQLYEQYF. CDR3 coding DNA: TGTGCCAGCAGTGAACCGGGACAACTCTACGAGCAGTACTTC.